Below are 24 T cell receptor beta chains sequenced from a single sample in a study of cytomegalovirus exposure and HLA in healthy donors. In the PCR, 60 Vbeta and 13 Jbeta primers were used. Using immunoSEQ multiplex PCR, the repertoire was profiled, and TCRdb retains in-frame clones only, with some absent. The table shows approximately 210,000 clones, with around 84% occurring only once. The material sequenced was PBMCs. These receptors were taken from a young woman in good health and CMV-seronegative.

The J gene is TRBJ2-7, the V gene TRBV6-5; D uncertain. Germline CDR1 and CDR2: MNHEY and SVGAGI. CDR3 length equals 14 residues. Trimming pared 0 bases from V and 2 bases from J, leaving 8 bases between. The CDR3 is CASSYSSVPYEQYF. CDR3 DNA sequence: TGTGCCAGCAGTTACTCCAGTGTCCCCTACGAGCAGTACTTC.

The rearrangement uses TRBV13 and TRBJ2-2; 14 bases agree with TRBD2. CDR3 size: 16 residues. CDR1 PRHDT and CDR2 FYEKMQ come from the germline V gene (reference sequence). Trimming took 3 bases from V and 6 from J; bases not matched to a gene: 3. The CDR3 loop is CASSLRLAGGPGELFF. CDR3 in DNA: TGTGCCAGCAGCTTGAGACTAGCGGGGGGGCCCGGGGAGCTGTTTTTT.

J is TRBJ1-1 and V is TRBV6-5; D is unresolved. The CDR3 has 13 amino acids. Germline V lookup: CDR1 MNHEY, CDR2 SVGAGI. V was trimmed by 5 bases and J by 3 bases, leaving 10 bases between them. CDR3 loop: CASSEADYTEAFF. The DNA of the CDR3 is TGTGCCAGCAGTGAAGCGGATTACACTGAAGCTTTCTTT.

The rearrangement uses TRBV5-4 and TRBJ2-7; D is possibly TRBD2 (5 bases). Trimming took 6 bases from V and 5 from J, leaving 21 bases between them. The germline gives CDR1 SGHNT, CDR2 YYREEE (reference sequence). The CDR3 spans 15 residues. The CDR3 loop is CASTFRGTNPNEQYF. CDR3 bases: TGTGCCAGCACCTTTCGGGGTACCAATCCTAACGAGCAGTACTTC.

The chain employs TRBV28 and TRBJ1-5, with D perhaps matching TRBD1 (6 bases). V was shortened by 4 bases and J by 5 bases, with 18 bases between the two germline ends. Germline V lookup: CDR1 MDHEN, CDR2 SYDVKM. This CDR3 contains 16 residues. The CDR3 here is CASSSDVGQFHQPQHF. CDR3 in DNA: TGTGCCAGCAGTTCGGACGTAGGACAGTTTCATCAGCCCCAGCATTTT.

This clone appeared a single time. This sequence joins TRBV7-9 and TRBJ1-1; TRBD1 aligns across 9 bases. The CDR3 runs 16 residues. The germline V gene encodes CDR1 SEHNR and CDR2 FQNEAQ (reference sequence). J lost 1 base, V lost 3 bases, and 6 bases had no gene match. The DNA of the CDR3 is TGTGCCAGCAGCTTTCCGGGACAGGGCCCGAACACTGAAGCTTTCTTT. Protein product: CASSFPGQGPNTEAFF.

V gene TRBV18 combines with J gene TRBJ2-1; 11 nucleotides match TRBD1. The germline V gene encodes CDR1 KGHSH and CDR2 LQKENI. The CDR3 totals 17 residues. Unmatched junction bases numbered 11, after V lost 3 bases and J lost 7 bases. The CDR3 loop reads CASSPRAGQGVLNEQFF. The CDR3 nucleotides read TGTGCCAGCTCACCGCGGGCGGGACAGGGGGTTTTGAATGAGCAGTTCTTC.

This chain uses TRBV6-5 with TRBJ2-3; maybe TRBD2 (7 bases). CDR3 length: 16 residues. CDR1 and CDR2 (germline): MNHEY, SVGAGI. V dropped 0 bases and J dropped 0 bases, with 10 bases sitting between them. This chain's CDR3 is CASSYSAGASTDTQYF. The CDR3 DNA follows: TGTGCCAGCAGTTACTCGGCGGGGGCGAGCACAGATACGCAGTATTTT.

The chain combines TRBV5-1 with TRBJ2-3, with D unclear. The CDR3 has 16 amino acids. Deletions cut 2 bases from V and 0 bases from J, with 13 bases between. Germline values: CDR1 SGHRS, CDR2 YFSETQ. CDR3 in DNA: TGCGCCAGCAGCTTCGGTAGGCAGACTAGCACAGATACGCAGTATTTT. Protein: CASSFGRQTSTDTQYF.

The CDR3 region is CASSLGSETQYF. DNA for the CDR3: TGTGCCAGCTCCCTGGGGAGCGAGACCCAGTACTTC. This chain connects TRBV18 to TRBJ2-5, with a tentative D call TRBD2 (5 bases). CDR1 is KGHSH and CDR2 is LQKENI in the germline V gene. The CDR3 covers 12 residues. Trimming removed 6 bases from V and 5 bases from J, with 10 bases in between.

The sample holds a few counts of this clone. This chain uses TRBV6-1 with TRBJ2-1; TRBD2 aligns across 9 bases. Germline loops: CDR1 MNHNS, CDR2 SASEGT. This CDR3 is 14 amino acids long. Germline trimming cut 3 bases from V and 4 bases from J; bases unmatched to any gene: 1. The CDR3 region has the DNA TGTGCCAGCAGTGAGAGCGGGGGGTACAATGAGCAGTTCTTC. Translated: CASSESGGYNEQFF.

The CDR3: CASSLERTGELFF. CDR3 nucleotides: TGCGCCAGCAGCTTAGAGCGCACCGGGGAGCTGTTTTTT. The rearrangement joins TRBV5-1 to TRBJ2-2; D ambiguous. The CDR3 totals 13 residues. The V gene lost 2 bases and the J gene lost 4 bases, with 6 bases spanning the gap. Per germline, CDR1 SGHRS and CDR2 YFSETQ.

The CDR3 DNA sequence: TGTGCCAGCAGCCGACCCCCCGGACAGGGGGAATCCGGGGAGCTGTTTTTT. This codes for CASSRPPGQGESGELFF. This chain joins TRBV7-9 and TRBJ2-2; 10 bases align to TRBD1. The V and J ends lost 5 bases and 6 bases, in that order; junction bases with no gene match: 12. This CDR3 spans 17 amino acids. Germline-derived CDR1 and CDR2 are SEHNR and FQNEAQ (reference sequence). The complete variable domain, with remaining parts taken from reference TRBV7-9 and TRBJ2-2, reads DTGVSQNPRHKITKRGQNVTFRCDPISEHNRLYWYRQTLGQGPEFLTYFQNEAQLEKSRLLSDRFSAERPKGSFSTLEIQRTEQGDSAMYLCASSRPPGQGESGELFFGEGSRLTVL.

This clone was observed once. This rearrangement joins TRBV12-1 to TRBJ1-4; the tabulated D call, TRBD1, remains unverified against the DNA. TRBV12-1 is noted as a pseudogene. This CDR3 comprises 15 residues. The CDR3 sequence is CASSADRDRGRKLFF. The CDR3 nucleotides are TGTGCCAGCAGCGCAGACCGGGACAGGGGGCGAAAACTGTTTTTT.

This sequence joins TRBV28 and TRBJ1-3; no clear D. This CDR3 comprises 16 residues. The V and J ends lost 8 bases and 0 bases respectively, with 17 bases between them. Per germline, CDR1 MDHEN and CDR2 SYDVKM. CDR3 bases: TGTGCCAGCTTGCGGGCTATTTGGGGCTCTGGAAACACCATATATTTT. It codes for CASLRAIWGSGNTIYF.

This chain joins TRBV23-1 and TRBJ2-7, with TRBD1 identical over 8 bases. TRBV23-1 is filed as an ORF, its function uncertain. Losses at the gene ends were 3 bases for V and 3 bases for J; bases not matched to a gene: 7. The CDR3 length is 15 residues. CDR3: CASSHPSDRDYEQYF. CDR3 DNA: TGCGCCAGCAGTCACCCTTCGGACAGGGACTACGAGCAGTACTTC.

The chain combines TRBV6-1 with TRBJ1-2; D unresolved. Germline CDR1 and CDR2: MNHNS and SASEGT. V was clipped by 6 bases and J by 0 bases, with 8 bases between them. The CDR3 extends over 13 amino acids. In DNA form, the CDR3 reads TGTGCCAGCAGAGAAACAGCTAACTATGGCTACACCTTC. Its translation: CASRETANYGYTF.

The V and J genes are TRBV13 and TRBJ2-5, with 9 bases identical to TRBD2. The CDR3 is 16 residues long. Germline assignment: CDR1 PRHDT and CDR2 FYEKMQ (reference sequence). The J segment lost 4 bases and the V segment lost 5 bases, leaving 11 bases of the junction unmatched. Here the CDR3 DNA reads TGTGCCAGCAGCGACGGCGGGGGGGCCTCGGGAGAGACCCAGTACTTC. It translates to CASSDGGGASGETQYF.

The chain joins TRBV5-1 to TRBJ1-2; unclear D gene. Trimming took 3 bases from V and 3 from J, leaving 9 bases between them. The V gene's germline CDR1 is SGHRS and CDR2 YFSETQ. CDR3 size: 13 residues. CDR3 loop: CASSYGVDYGYTF. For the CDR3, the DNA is TGCGCCAGCAGCTACGGGGTGGACTATGGCTACACCTTC.

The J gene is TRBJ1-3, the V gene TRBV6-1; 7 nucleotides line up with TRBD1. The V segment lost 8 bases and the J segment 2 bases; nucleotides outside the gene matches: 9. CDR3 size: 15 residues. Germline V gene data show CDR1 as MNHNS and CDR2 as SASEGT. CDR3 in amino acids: CASSGQAATGNTIYF. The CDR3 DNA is TGTGCCAGCTCAGGACAGGCCGCCACTGGAAACACCATATATTTT.

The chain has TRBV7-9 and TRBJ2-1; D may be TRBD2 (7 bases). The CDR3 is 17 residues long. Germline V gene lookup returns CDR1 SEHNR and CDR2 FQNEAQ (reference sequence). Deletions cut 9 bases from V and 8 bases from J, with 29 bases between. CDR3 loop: CASKRGRGWYGKDEQFF. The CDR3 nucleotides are TGTGCCAGTAAACGGGGGAGGGGGTGGTACGGCAAGGATGAGCAGTTCTTC.

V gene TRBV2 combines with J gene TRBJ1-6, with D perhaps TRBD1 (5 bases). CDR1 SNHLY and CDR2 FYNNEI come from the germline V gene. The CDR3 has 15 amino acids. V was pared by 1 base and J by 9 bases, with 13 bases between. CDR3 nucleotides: TGTGCCAGCAGTGAAGGACGGACACCGAGTTCACCCCTCCACTTT. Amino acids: CASSEGRTPSSPLHF.

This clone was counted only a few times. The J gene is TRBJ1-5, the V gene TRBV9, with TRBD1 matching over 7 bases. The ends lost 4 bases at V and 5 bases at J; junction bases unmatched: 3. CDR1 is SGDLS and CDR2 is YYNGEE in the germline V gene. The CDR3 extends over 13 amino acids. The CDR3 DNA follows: TGTGCCAGCAGCACTCAGGGGGATCAGCCCCAGCATTTT. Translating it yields CASSTQGDQPQHF.

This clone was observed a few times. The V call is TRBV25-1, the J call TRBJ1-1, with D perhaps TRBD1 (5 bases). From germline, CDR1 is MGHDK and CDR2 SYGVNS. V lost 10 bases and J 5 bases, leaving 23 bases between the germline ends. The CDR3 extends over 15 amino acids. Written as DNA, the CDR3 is TGTGCCACCATGGATTGGGGGGGACTTGTGACTGAAGCTTTCTTT. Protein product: CATMDWGGLVTEAFF.